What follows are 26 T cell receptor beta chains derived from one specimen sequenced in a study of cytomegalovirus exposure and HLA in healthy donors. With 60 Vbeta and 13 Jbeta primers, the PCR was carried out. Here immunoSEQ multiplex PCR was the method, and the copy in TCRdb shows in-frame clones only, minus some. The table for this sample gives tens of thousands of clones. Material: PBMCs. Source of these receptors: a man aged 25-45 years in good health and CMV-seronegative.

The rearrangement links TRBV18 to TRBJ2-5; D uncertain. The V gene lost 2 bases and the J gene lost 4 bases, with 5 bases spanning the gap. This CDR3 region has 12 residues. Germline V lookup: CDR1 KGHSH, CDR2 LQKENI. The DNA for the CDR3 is TGTGCCAGCTCACCAATGAGAGAGACCCAGTACTTC. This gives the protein CASSPMRETQYF.

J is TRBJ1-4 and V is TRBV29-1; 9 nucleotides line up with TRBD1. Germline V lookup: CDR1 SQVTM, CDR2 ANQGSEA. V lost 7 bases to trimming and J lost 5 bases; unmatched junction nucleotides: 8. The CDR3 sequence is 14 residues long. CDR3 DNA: TGCAGCGCACAGTCCGGGACAGGGAATGAAAAACTGTTTTTT. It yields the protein CSAQSGTGNEKLFF.

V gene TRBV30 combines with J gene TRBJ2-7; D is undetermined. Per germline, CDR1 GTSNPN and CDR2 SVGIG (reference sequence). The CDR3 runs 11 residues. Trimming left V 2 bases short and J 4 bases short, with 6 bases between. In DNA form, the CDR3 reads TGTGCCTGGAGTATAGTATACGAGCAGTACTTC. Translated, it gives CAWSIVYEQYF.

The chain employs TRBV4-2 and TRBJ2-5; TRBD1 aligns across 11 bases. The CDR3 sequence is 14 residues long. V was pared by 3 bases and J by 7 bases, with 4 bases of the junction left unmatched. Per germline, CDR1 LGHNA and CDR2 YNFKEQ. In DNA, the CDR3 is TGTGCCAGCAGCCAGGGCGGGACAGGGGGGACCCAGTACTTC. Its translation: CASSQGGTGGTQYF.

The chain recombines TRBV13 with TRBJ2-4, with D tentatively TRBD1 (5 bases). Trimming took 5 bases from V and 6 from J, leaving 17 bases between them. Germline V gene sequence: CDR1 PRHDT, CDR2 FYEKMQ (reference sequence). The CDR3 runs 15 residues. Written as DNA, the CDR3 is TGTGCCAGCAGCCCAGGGCACAGCTCGTTAAACATTCAGTACTTC. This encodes CASSPGHSSLNIQYF.

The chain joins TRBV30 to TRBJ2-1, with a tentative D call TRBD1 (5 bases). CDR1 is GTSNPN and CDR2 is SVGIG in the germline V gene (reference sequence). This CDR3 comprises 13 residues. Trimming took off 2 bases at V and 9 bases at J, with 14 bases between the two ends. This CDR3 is CAWSTGPYIEQFF. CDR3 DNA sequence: TGTGCCTGGAGTACAGGTCCCTATATTGAGCAGTTCTTC.

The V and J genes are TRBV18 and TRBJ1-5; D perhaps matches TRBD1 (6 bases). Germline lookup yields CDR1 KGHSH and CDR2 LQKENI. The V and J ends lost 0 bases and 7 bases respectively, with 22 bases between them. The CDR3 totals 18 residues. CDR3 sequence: CASSPPSAGVTAPQPQHF. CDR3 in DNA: TGTGCCAGCTCACCACCGTCCGCAGGGGTGACCGCCCCACAGCCCCAGCATTTT.

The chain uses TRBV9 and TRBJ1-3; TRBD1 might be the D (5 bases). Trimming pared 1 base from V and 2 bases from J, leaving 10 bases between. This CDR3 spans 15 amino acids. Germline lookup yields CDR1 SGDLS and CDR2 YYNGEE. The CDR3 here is CASSVQGGPGNTIYF. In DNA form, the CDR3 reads TGTGCCAGCAGCGTACAGGGAGGCCCTGGAAACACCATATATTTT.

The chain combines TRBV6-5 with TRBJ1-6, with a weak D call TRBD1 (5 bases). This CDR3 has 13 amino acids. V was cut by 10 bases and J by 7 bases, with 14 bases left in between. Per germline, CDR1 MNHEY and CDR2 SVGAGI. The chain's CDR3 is CATAGLNNSPLHF. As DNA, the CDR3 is TGTGCCACCGCAGGGTTGAACAATTCACCCCTCCACTTT.

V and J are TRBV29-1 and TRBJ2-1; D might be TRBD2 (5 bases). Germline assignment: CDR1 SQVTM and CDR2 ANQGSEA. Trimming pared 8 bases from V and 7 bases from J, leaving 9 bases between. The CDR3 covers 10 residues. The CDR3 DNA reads TGCAGCTATGGGAGTAATGAGCAGTTCTTC. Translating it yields CSYGSNEQFF.

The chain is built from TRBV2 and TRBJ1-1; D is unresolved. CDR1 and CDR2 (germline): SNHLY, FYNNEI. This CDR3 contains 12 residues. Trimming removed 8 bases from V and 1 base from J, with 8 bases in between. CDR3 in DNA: TGTGCCAGCTCTGTCCCGAACACTGAAGCTTTCTTT. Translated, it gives CASSVPNTEAFF.

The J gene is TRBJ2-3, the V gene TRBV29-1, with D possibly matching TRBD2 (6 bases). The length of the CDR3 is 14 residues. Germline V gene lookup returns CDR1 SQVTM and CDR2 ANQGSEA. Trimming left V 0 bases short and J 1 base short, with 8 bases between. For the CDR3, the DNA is TGCAGCGTTGAAGAGGGCGGGGGCACAGATACGCAGTATTTT. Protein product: CSVEEGGGTDTQYF.

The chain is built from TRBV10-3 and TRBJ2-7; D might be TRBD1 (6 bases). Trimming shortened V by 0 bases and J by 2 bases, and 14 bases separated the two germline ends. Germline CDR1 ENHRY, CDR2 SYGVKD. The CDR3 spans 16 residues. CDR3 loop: CAISESHRVQPYEQYF. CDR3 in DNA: TGTGCCATCAGTGAGTCGCACAGGGTCCAACCCTACGAGCAGTACTTC.

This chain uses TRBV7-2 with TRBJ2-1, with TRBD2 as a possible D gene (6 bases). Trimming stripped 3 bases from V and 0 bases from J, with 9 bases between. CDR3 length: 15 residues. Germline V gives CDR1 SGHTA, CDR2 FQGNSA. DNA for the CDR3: TGTGCCAGCAGCTTGGACTATGGCTCCTACAATGAGCAGTTCTTC. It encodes CASSLDYGSYNEQFF.

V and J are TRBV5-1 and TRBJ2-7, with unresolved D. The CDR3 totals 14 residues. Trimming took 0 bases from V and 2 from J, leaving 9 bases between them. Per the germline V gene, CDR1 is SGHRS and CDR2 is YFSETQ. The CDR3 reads CASSLASNTYEQYF. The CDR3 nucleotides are TGCGCCAGCAGCTTGGCCAGTAATACCTACGAGCAGTACTTC.

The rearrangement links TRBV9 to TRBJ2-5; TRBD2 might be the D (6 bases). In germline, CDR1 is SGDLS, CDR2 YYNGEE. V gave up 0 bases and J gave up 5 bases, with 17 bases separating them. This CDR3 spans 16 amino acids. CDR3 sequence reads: CASSVVSGEERETQYF. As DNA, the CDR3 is TGTGCCAGCAGCGTAGTTTCGGGGGAGGAAAGGGAGACCCAGTACTTC.

The CDR3 protein is CASSSGQRGEQYF. CDR3 nucleotide sequence: TGTGCCAGCAGCTCCGGTCAAAGGGGGGAGCAGTACTTC. This chain links TRBV5-6 with TRBJ2-7; D might be TRBD1 (6 bases). CDR3 length equals 13 residues. Germline V CDR1 and CDR2: SGHDT, YYEEEE. The V gene lost 3 bases and the J gene lost 7 bases, with 14 bases spanning the gap.

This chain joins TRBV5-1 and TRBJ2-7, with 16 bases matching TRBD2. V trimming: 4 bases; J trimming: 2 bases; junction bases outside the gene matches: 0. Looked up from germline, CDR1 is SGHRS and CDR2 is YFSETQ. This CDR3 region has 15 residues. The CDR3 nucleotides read TGCGCCAGCAGCGGGACTAGCGGGAGGGCCTACGAGCAGTACTTC. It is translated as CASSGTSGRAYEQYF.

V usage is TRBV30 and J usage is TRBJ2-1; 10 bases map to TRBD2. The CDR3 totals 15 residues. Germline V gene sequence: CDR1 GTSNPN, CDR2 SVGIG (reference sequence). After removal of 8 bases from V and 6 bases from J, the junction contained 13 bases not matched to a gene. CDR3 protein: CAGTQGLADANEQFF. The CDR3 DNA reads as TGTGCCGGGACCCAAGGACTAGCGGATGCCAATGAGCAGTTCTTC.

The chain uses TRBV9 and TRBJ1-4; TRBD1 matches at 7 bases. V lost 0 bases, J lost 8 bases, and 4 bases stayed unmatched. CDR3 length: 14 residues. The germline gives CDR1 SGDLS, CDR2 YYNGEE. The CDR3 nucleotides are TGTGCCAGCAGCGTAGAACAGGGGACCGAAAAACTGTTTTTT. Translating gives CASSVEQGTEKLFF. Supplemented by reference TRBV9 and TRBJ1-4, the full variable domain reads DSGVTQTPKHLITATGQRVTLRCSPRSGDLSVYWYQQSLDQGLQFLIQYYNGEERAKGNILERFSAQQFPDLHSELNLSSLELGDSALYFCASSVEQGTEKLFFGSGTQLSVL.

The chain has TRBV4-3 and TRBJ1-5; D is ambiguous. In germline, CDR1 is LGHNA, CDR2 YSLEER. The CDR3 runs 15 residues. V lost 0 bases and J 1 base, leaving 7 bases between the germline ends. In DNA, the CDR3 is TGCGCCAGCAGCCAAGATGGCGGAAGCAATCAGCCCCAGCATTTT. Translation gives CASSQDGGSNQPQHF.

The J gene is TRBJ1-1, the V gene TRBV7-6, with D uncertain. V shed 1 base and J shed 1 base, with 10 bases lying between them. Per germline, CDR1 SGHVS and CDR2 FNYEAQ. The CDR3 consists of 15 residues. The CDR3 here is CASSLVVEGNTEAFF. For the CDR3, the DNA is TGTGCCAGCAGCTTAGTTGTCGAGGGGAACACTGAAGCTTTCTTT.

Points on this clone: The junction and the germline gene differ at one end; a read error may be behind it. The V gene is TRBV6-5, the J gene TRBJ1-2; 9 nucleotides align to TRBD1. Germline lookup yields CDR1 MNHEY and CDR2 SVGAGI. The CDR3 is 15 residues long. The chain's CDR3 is CASSYSQGAGYGYTF. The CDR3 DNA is TGTGCCAGCAGCTACTCACAGGGGGCGGGCTATGGCTACACCTTC.

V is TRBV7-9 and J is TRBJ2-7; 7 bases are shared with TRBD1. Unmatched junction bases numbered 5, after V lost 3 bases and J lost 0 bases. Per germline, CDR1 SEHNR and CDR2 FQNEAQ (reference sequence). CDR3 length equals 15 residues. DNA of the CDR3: TGTGCCAGCAGCTTCGGGACAGCCAGCTCCTACGAGCAGTACTTC. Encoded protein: CASSFGTASSYEQYF.

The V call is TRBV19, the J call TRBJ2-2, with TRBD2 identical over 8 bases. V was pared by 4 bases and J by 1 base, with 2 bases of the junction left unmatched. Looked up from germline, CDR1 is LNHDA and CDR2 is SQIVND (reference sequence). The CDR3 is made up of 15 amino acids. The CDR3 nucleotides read TGTGCCAGTAGTAACCTAGCGGGGAACACCGGGGAGCTGTTTTTT. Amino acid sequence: CASSNLAGNTGELFF.

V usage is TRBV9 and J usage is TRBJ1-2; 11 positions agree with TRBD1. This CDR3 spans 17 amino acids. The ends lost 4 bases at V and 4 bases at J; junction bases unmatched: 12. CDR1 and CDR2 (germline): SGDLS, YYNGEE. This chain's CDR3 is CASSLGQGAVAAYGYTF. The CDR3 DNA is TGTGCCAGCAGCCTCGGACAGGGGGCCGTTGCCGCCTATGGCTACACCTTC.